A single sample is the source of the 14 T cell receptor beta chains below, sequenced in a study of blood T cells in healthy people across ages. A sample-barcoded 5' primer and a J-beta primer mix were used in a second PCR of roughly 6 to 11 cycles. TCRdb re-derived calls from the 5' RACE reads in MiXCR, one entry per CDR3 protein. The repertoire holds some 1.6 million distinct CDR3 sequences, with about 32% as singletons. Input material: blood. The receptors stem from a woman aged 25 to 39 in good health.

The chain employs TRBV14 and TRBJ1-2; D not resolved. Germline assignment: CDR1 SGHDN and CDR2 FVKESK. Trimming took off 4 bases at V and 7 bases at J, with 22 bases between the two ends. The CDR3 loop spans 16 amino acids. DNA of the CDR3: TGTGCCAGCAGCCCTCTTGGGCAGCAAAAAGCTGGTGGCTACACCTTC. Translated: CASSPLGQQKAGGYTF.

The table lists this clonotype with many counts. V usage is TRBV20-1 and J usage is TRBJ2-1; 8 bases line up with TRBD2. CDR3 size: 14 residues. V dropped 2 bases and J dropped 9; count of bases not matched to a gene: 9. Germline lookup yields CDR1 DFQATT and CDR2 SNEGSKA (reference sequence). CDR3 loop: CSARSRGGRIEQFF. The CDR3 region has the DNA TGCAGTGCTAGATCACGGGGCGGGAGGATTGAGCAGTTCTTC.

Concerning this clonotype: A read error may be the cause here, since a much bigger clone is one base away. This sequence joins TRBV29-1 and TRBJ2-3, with D uncertain. V shed 7 bases and J shed 2 bases, with 10 bases lying between them. This CDR3 is built from 12 residues. CDR1 and CDR2 from the germline V gene are SQVTM and ANQGSEA. In DNA form, the CDR3 reads TGCAGCGGTACACAGAACACAGATACGCAGTATTTT. Amino acids: CSGTQNTDTQYF.

The J gene is TRBJ2-1, the V gene TRBV6-1; 11 bases are shared with TRBD1. CDR3 length equals 17 residues. Germline CDR1 is MNHNS and CDR2 is SASEGT. V trimming: 5 bases; J trimming: 6 bases; junction bases outside the gene matches: 12. The CDR3 coding sequence is TGTGCCAGCAGTCCCTTTGGGGGACAGGGGGTCGTCAATGAGCAGTTCTTC. It is translated as CASSPFGGQGVVNEQFF.

This clonotype turned up a few times. The chain joins TRBV12-3 or TRBV12-4 to TRBJ1-1, with D possibly matching TRBD1 (5 bases). CDR3 size: 15 residues. The V end was cut by 5 bases, the J end by 3 bases, with 16 bases between. The CDR3 loop is CASSLWGGVDTEAFF. CDR3 coding DNA: TGTGCCAGCAGTCTTTGGGGCGGGGTTGACACTGAAGCTTTCTTT.

The chain joins TRBV3-1 to TRBJ2-7, with D maybe TRBD1 (5 bases). The V gene's germline CDR1 is LGHDT and CDR2 YNNKEL (reference sequence). V shed 5 bases and J shed 7 bases, with 15 bases lying between them. The CDR3 spans 13 residues. In DNA form, the CDR3 reads TGTGCCAGCAGCGCAGGGCCGGATCGGGAGCAGTACTTC. Protein product: CASSAGPDREQYF.

On this clonotype: This may come from a read error, since a much larger clone is one base off. V gene TRBV7-9 combines with J gene TRBJ2-6; D gene unclear. Germline V gene data show CDR1 as SEHNR and CDR2 as FQNEAQ (reference sequence). CDR3 length: 17 amino acids. The V and J ends lost 1 base and 4 bases respectively, with 14 bases between them. The CDR3 nucleotides read TGTGCCAGCAGCTTAGTGGCAGGAGACTTGGGGGCCAACGTCCTGACTTTC. As protein: CASSLVAGDLGANVLTF.

This clonotype was seen a handful of times. The rearrangement links TRBV15 to TRBJ2-7; 7 bases fit TRBD2. Trimming at V came to 5 bases and at J to 6 bases, leaving 16 bases not matched to a gene. Germline V gene sequence: CDR1 LNHNV, CDR2 YYDKDF (reference sequence). The CDR3 has 16 amino acids. The CDR3 nucleotides read TGTGCCACCAGCCGGTTCGGGACTACTGAATCCGGCGAGCAGTACTTC. Its protein product is CATSRFGTTESGEQYF.

The chain recombines TRBV6-1 with TRBJ2-1, with TRBD2 identical over 7 bases. Germline V gene sequence: CDR1 MNHNS, CDR2 SASEGT. Unmatched junction bases numbered 7, after V lost 3 bases and J lost 5 bases. The CDR3 spans 15 residues. The CDR3 sequence: CASSDGAGADNEQFF. CDR3 nucleotide sequence: TGTGCCAGCAGTGACGGGGCGGGAGCTGACAATGAGCAGTTCTTC.

Only a few counts were recorded for this clonotype. V is TRBV4-1 and J is TRBJ1-1; D unresolved. Looked up from germline, CDR1 is MGHRA and CDR2 is YSYEKL. There are 13 residues in the CDR3. Trimming cost V 3 bases and J 5 bases, with 10 bases left between them. The CDR3 here is CASSQVGFTEAFF. The CDR3 region has the DNA TGCGCCAGCAGCCAGGTGGGGTTTACTGAAGCTTTCTTT.

This chain connects TRBV25-1 to TRBJ2-3, with 11 bases matching TRBD2. The CDR3 sequence is 18 residues long. CDR1 MGHDK and CDR2 SYGVNS come from the germline V gene. V dropped 5 bases and J dropped 4; count of bases not matched to a gene: 14. CDR3 DNA: TGTGCCAGCAGTTCTAACAGACTTACTAGCGGGAGCTCAGATACGCAGTATTTT. Translated: CASSSNRLTSGSSDTQYF. The full variable domain, its missing parts supplied by reference TRBV25-1 and TRBJ2-3, is EADIYQTPRYLVIGTGKKITLECSQTMGHDKMYWYQQDPGMELHLIHYSYGVNSTEKGDLSSESTVSRIRTEHFPLTLESARPSHTSQYLCASSSNRLTSGSSDTQYFGPGTRLTVL.

The rearrangement uses TRBV6-6 and TRBJ1-2; weak D call: TRBD1 (6 bases). V lost 3 bases and J lost 4, with 12 bases in between. Germline V lookup: CDR1 MNHNY, CDR2 SVGAGI (reference sequence). The CDR3 sequence is 14 residues long. The chain's CDR3 is CASSYGQHPYGYTF. In DNA form, the CDR3 reads TGTGCCAGCAGTTATGGACAGCACCCCTATGGCTACACCTTC.

The gene calls are TRBV7-7 and TRBJ1-1; TRBD1 agrees at 7 bases. Germline CDR1 is SSHAT and CDR2 is FNYEAQ (reference sequence). V was pared by 5 bases and J by 1 base, with 22 bases of the junction left unmatched. The CDR3 covers 20 residues. CDR3 amino acids: CASSVLVPSRTTGANTEAFF. Here the CDR3 DNA reads TGTGCCAGCAGCGTATTAGTCCCCTCCCGCACTACAGGGGCGAACACTGAAGCTTTCTTT.

This clonotype showed up just a few times. The chain is built from TRBV10-1 and TRBJ2-2; possible D gene TRBD2, 6 bases. CDR1 WNHNN and CDR2 SYGVQD come from the germline V gene (reference sequence). With 4 bases removed from V and 8 bases from J, the gap between germline ends came to 14 bases. The CDR3 sequence is 14 residues long. The CDR3 sequence: CASSVTPGAGELFF. The CDR3 DNA is TGCGCCAGCAGTGTAACACCGGGAGCTGGGGAGCTGTTTTTT.